This TCR beta chain came from a study of cytomegalovirus exposure and HLA in healthy donors. Regarding the study as a whole: Cytomegalovirus association was assigned to 150 to 200 TCR beta chains.

As for this clone: Its antigen is undetermined.

V lost 5 bases and J lost 9; bases outside the gene matches: 8. The CDR3 sequence is 15 residues long. Germline loops: CDR1 MGHRA, CDR2 YSYEKL. The study ran its PCR with 60 Vbeta and 13 Jbeta primers. Assay used: immunoSEQ multiplex PCR; TCRdb lists only in-frame clones, some missing. This table has 80,000 to 100,000 clones, 55% to 75% appearing once. V and J are TRBV4-1 and TRBJ2-2, with 11 bases fitting TRBD1. The specimen sequenced was PBMCs. The origin of this receptor is a woman under 30 in good health and CMV-seropositive. The CDR3 loop is CASSNPGQGVRELFF. Here the CDR3 DNA reads TGCGCCAGCAGCAACCCGGGACAGGGGGTCAGGGAGCTGTTTTTT.